This is a list of T cell receptor beta chains from one sample in a study of OX40 agonist ivuxolimab in advanced cancers. The repertoire was sequenced with immunoSEQ multiplex PCR; TCRdb's copy has only in-frame clones and lacks some. Among 90,000 or so clones listed, under 95% were seen once. Source: CD4+ or CD8+ T cells sorted from blood, taken in a trial of the OX40 agonist ivuxolimab. Source of these receptors: an adult with an advanced solid tumor such as melanoma, head and neck, liver or kidney cancer. Both conserved end residues are part of each CDR3. A D gene is named only where the DNA matches it firmly. The size of a clone is reported for some rows only, either as once, few or many, or as a class for expanded clones.

v_call	j_call	d_call	clone_size	cdr3_nt	cdr3_aa
TRBV9	TRBJ2-7	.	.	TGTGCCAGCAGCGTAGCTGACGGAACCTACGAGCAGTACTTC	CASSVADGTYEQYF
TRBV19	TRBJ2-7	.	.	TGTGCCAGTACCCGTCCCGGCTCCTACGAGCAGTACTTC	CASTRPGSYEQYF
TRBV9	TRBJ2-3	TRBD2	once	TGTGCCAGTAGTCCTCCGGGACTAGCGGGGCAAGATACGCAGTATTTT	CASSPPGLAGQDTQYF
TRBV30	TRBJ1-2	TRBD1	.	TGTGCCTGGAGTGTAGGGGGCGCGGGCTACACCTTC	CAWSVGGAGYTF
TRBV5-1	TRBJ2-1	.	.	TGCGCCAGCAGCGCGGGCGCGACTTCCTTGGAGCAGTTCTTC	CASSAGATSLEQFF
TRBV5-1	TRBJ2-7	.	few	TGCGCCAGCAGCTTGGGGATTTCCTACGAGCAGTACTTC	CASSLGISYEQYF
TRBV7-2	TRBJ2-3	.	.	TGTGCCAGCAGCTTAAGCACAGATACGCAGTATTTT	CASSLSTDTQYF
TRBV10-2	TRBJ2-5	TRBD2	.	TGCGCCAGCAGTGAGTCCGGGACTAGCGGGGGACAAGAGACCCAGTACTTC	CASSESGTSGGQETQYF
TRBV4-3	TRBJ1-2	.	.	TGCGCCAGCAGCCAAATTTCGTCACAGGGTTATGGCTACACCTTC	CASSQISSQGYGYTF
TRBV7-9	TRBJ2-1	TRBD1	.	TGTGCCAGCAGCACGACAGGGCCCCATGAGCAGTTCTTC	CASSTTGPHEQFF
TRBV11-3	TRBJ2-4	.	once	TGTGCCAGCATCGAAAAACATAAGCGGGCCAAAAACATTCAGTACTTC	CASIEKHKRAKNIQYF
TRBV19	TRBJ2-5	TRBD2	.	TGTGCCAGTAGTATCCCGGGGGGGCGCGCAGGGGAGACCCAGTACTTC	CASSIPGGRAGETQYF
TRBV7-7	TRBJ2-1	TRBD2	once	TGTGCTAGCAGCTCTAGCGGGGTCTACAATGAGCAGTTCTTC	CASSSSGVYNEQFF
TRBV15	TRBJ2-5	.	.	TGTGCCACCAGCGGACCCCGAATAGCAGGTCAAGAGACCCAGTACTTC	CATSGPRIAGQETQYF
TRBV19	TRBJ2-2	TRBD2	.	TGTGCCAGTAGCCCTCTCGGGGCTAGCGGGAGGGCCGTGGGCGGGGAGCTGTTTTTT	CASSPLGASGRAVGGELFF
TRBV5-4	TRBJ2-5	.	.	TGTGCCAGCAGCTTGGTGACAGGAGCGGAGACCCAGTACTTC	CASSLVTGAETQYF
TRBV21-1	TRBJ1-1	.	.	TGTGCCAGCAGCAAAAGTTATCGGCGGGCGGAAACGGCGAACACTGAAGCTTTCTTT	CASSKSYRRAETANTEAFF
TRBV5-8	TRBJ2-3	TRBD2	.	TGTGCCAGCAGCTTGGGACTAGCGGGAGGATGGACAGATACGCAGTATTTT	CASSLGLAGGWTDTQYF
TRBV11-3	TRBJ1-1	.	once	TGTGCCAGCAGCTTAGGTGTCGACACTGAAGCTTTCTTT	CASSLGVDTEAFF
TRBV7-9	TRBJ1-1	.	.	TGTGCCAGCAGCCTAATTTGGACTGAAGCTTTCTTT	CASSLIWTEAFF
TRBV7-1	TRBJ2-6	.	.	TGTGCCAGCAGCCCCTCCCTGGCAGGGCAGGCTGGGGCCAACGTCCTGACTTTC	CASSPSLAGQAGANVLTF
TRBV6-5	TRBJ1-1	.	.	TGTGCCAGCAGTCCTCGGCGGGCGCTTAACACTGAAGCTTTCTTT	CASSPRRALNTEAFF
TRBV7-2	TRBJ2-7	.	.	TGTGCCAGCAGCTTATTGGGGAGCGGGTTGCCCTACGAGCAGTACTTC	CASSLLGSGLPYEQYF
TRBV21-1	TRBJ2-3	.	few	TGTGCCAGCAACGAACAGGGGAATGCCACAGATACGCAGTATTTT	CASNEQGNATDTQYF
TRBV29-1	TRBJ2-7	TRBD1	.	TGCAGCGTTTACAGGGGCGGCGAGCAGTACTTC	CSVYRGGEQYF
TRBV5-4	TRBJ1-2	.	.	TGTGCCAGCAGCCATACAGCAAACTATGGCTACACCTTC	CASSHTANYGYTF
TRBV4-1	TRBJ1-1	.	.	TGCGCCAGCAGCCAAGTGGGGGGCCGTTCCTCCCTGAACACTGAAGCTTTCTTT	CASSQVGGRSSLNTEAFF
TRBV5-4	TRBJ2-1	.	.	TGTGCCAGCAGCTTAGAACTAGCCTACAATGAGCAGTTCTTC	CASSLELAYNEQFF
TRBV29-1	TRBJ2-5	TRBD1	.	TGCAGCGTTGGAGGGGGCCAGGAGACCCAGTACTTC	CSVGGGQETQYF
TRBV21-1	TRBJ1-2	.	.	TGTGCCAGCAGCAACAGTCAAAGGAACTATGGCTACACCTTC	CASSNSQRNYGYTF
TRBV9	TRBJ2-5	TRBD2	.	TGTGCCAGCAGCGGAGGGGGGACTAGCGCGACGGAGACCCAGTACTTC	CASSGGGTSATETQYF
TRBV9	TRBJ2-7	.	.	TGTGCCAGCAGCCCAAGACAGGAGTCTTACGAGCAGTACTTC	CASSPRQESYEQYF
TRBV5-5	TRBJ2-2	TRBD1	.	TGTGCCAGCAGCCTCGGGCTGGGACAGAGCACCGGGGAGCTGTTTTTT	CASSLGLGQSTGELFF
TRBV10-3	TRBJ2-5	TRBD2	.	TGTGCCATCAAGGAGCGGGAGGGAAAAGAGACCCAGTACTTC	CAIKEREGKETQYF
TRBV27	TRBJ1-2	.	.	TGTGCCAGCAGTCCCTCTCCCGGGACATCGACGGGCCGCGGCTACACCTTC	CASSPSPGTSTGRGYTF
TRBV30	TRBJ1-6	.	.	TGTGCCTGGAGTCGTGAGGGGGGAGATAATTCACCCCTCCACTTT	CAWSREGGDNSPLHF
TRBV5-1	TRBJ2-1	TRBD2	.	TGCGCCAGCAGCTTGGATACTAGCGGGATGAATGAGCAGTTCTTC	CASSLDTSGMNEQFF
TRBV28	TRBJ1-2	.	.	TGTGCCAGCAGTTTACTGGGACCTAGGGGCTACACCTTC	CASSLLGPRGYTF
TRBV28	TRBJ2-7	TRBD1	.	TGTGCCAGCAGTGGCAGGGGGCACAACCTGAGCTCCTACGAGCAGTACTTC	CASSGRGHNLSSYEQYF
TRBV6-5	TRBJ1-1	.	.	TGTGCCAGCAGTCCACAGCTCGGGTCGAACACTGAAGCTTTCTTT	CASSPQLGSNTEAFF
TRBV7-2	TRBJ2-5	TRBD1	.	TGTGCCAGCAGCTGGGGGACAGGCCAAGAGACCCAGTACTTC	CASSWGTGQETQYF
TRBV7-7	TRBJ2-7	TRBD2	.	TGTGCTAGCAGCATAAGGGAGGGAAAAGCCTACGAGCAGTACTTC	CASSIREGKAYEQYF
TRBV9	TRBJ1-2	TRBD1	.	TGTGCCAGCAGCGTAGATCCAGGGGGCGGCTATGGCTACACCTTC	CASSVDPGGGYGYTF
TRBV19	TRBJ1-5	.	.	TGTGCCAGTACCCCCCGGGGGGTTGGGAGCAATCAGCCCCAGCATTTT	CASTPRGVGSNQPQHF
TRBV11-2	TRBJ2-1	TRBD2	.	TGTGCCAGCAGCCCCGTTGGGGGACTAGGGAGCAACGATGAGCAGTTCTTC	CASSPVGGLGSNDEQFF